These 22 T cell receptor beta chains were all obtained from the same sample, sequenced in a study of T cells after yellow fever vaccination. TCRdb reprocessed the 5' RACE reads via MiXCR and lists one record per CDR3 protein. The table lists about 580,000 distinct CDR3 sequences, about 17% of them singletons. This sample comprised PBMCs, obtained more than 4 days after the first yellow fever vaccination. Receptors were obtained from a man younger than 35 who received the YFV17D yellow fever vaccine.

As regards this clonotype: No conserved phenylalanine or tryptophan ends this CDR3, so it is likely a read error. The rearrangement joins TRBV12-3 or TRBV12-4 to TRBJ2-5, with D unresolved. The CDR3 sequence is 11 residues long. V lost 6 bases and J lost 5, with 7 bases in between. The CDR3 region has the DNA TGTGCCAGCAGCCGATGGGAGACCCAGTACTTA. Protein product: CASSRWETQYL.

The sample holds a few counts of this clonotype. The chain couples TRBV6-1 to TRBJ2-7, with D perhaps TRBD1 or TRBD2 (5 bases each). Germline CDR1 reads MNHNS; CDR2 reads SASEGT. The CDR3 is 15 amino acids. The V end was cut by 4 bases, the J end by 0 bases, with 13 bases between. The CDR3 here is CASSAGRIGSYEQYF. The CDR3 bases are TGTGCCAGCAGTGCGGGACGGATAGGCTCCTACGAGCAGTACTTC.

The rearrangement uses TRBV4-3 and TRBJ1-4; no reliable D call. Trimming took off 4 bases at V and 5 bases at J, with 14 bases between the two ends. The CDR3 loop spans 15 amino acids. Germline V gene sequence: CDR1 LGHNA, CDR2 YSLEER. CDR3 in amino acids: CASSPLLGLNEKLFF. The CDR3, as DNA: TGCGCCAGCAGCCCCCTTTTGGGGTTAAATGAAAAACTGTTTTTT.

This clonotype came up a few times. The chain is built from TRBV7-9 and TRBJ2-1; D is uncertain. Germline V gene lookup returns CDR1 SEHNR and CDR2 FQNEAQ (reference sequence). V was shortened by 2 bases and J by 2 bases, with 7 bases between the two germline ends. This CDR3 has 14 residues. Here the CDR3 reads CASSLLVTYNEQFF. CDR3 DNA sequence: TGTGCCAGCAGCTTACTCGTAACCTACAATGAGCAGTTCTTC. The variable domain in full, with the rest retrieved from reference TRBV7-9 and TRBJ2-1, is DTGVSQNPRHKITKRGQNVTFRCDPISEHNRLYWYRQTLGQGPEFLTYFQNEAQLEKSRLLSDRFSAERPKGSFSTLEIQRTEQGDSAMYLCASSLLVTYNEQFFGPGTRLTVL.

This clonotype was counted a few times. V and J are TRBV20-1 and TRBJ2-5; D not certain. V shed 1 base and J shed 5 bases, with 8 bases lying between them. The length of the CDR3 is 12 residues. Germline V lookup: CDR1 DFQATT, CDR2 SNEGSKA (reference sequence). The CDR3, as DNA: TGCAGTGCTAGAGGGAATGGGGAGACCCAGTACTTC. Translation: CSARGNGETQYF.

This clonotype was found a few times. The chain joins TRBV6-2 or TRBV6-3 to TRBJ2-5; D not certain. Trimming stripped 6 bases from V and 5 bases from J, with 13 bases between. The germline CDR1 and CDR2 sequences are MNHEY and SVGEGT. The CDR3 totals 13 residues. The CDR3 sequence is CASRRVRWETQYF. The CDR3 DNA follows: TGTGCCAGCAGAAGAGTCAGGTGGGAGACCCAGTACTTC.

This clonotype was recorded a few times. V usage is TRBV20-1 and J usage is TRBJ2-5; 8 bases match TRBD2. J gave up 5 bases and V 6 bases, and 17 bases lay outside the gene matches. The germline V gene encodes CDR1 DFQATT and CDR2 SNEGSKA (reference sequence). This CDR3 has 16 amino acids. The CDR3 DNA follows: TGCAGTGCCCTCGAGGAAGCGGGGGCTTTGGGGGAGACCCAGTACTTC. Translated, it gives CSALEEAGALGETQYF.

This clonotype was counted only a few times. The CDR3 sequence is CASSLMASGYNEQFF. The CDR3 DNA reads TGTGCCAGCAGCTTAATGGCTAGCGGGTACAATGAGCAGTTCTTC. The genes are TRBV7-3 and TRBJ2-1, with TRBD2 matching 8 bases. The CDR3 runs 15 residues. Germline V lookup: CDR1 SGHTA, CDR2 FQGTGA. V shed 1 base and J 4 bases; nucleotides not matched to a gene: 3.

This clonotype came up a few times. V gene TRBV4-1 combines with J gene TRBJ1-6; TRBD1 might be the D (5 bases). Germline CDR1 is MGHRA and CDR2 is YSYEKL. V shed 6 bases and J shed 6 bases, with 15 bases lying between them. This CDR3 spans 15 amino acids. CDR3 in DNA: TGCGCCAGCAGGGGGGTATGGGGTGGTAATTCACCCCTCCACTTT. It yields the protein CASRGVWGGNSPLHF.

Ten or more counts support this clonotype. The V and J genes are TRBV4-1 and TRBJ1-4; D is possibly TRBD1 (6 bases). The CDR3 length is 15 residues. Germline V gene data show CDR1 as MGHRA and CDR2 as YSYEKL. Trimming took 1 base from V and 10 from J, leaving 16 bases between them. CDR3 DNA: TGCGCCAGCAGCCAAGGTGCAGGGGTTACGGGAAAACTGTTTTTT. Its translation is CASSQGAGVTGKLFF.

This chain joins TRBV7-9 and TRBJ1-5; 10 nucleotides line up with TRBD1. V was clipped by 5 bases and J by 5 bases; unmatched bases: 6. CDR3 length: 15 amino acids. The germline gives CDR1 SEHNR, CDR2 FQNEAQ (reference sequence). The CDR3 nucleotides read TGTGCCAGCAGCCCAATGACAGGGGGCGATCAGCCCCAGCATTTT. It translates to CASSPMTGGDQPQHF.

This clonotype was picked up a small number of times. CDR3: CASSIELGQARYEQYF. The CDR3 DNA reads as TGTGCCAGTAGTATAGAATTGGGACAAGCCCGCTACGAGCAGTACTTC. This chain joins TRBV19 and TRBJ2-7; a possible D gene is TRBD1 (6 bases). Germline CDR1 and CDR2: LNHDA and SQIVND (reference sequence). Trimming cost V 0 bases and J 3 bases, with 15 bases left between them. The CDR3 runs to 16 residues.

V gene TRBV11-2 combines with J gene TRBJ2-5, with a weak D call TRBD2 (5 bases). This CDR3 contains 15 residues. With 1 base removed from V and 4 bases from J, the gap between germline ends came to 13 bases. In germline, CDR1 is SGHAT, CDR2 FQNNGV. The CDR3 sequence: CASSLARVPPETQYF. Written as DNA, the CDR3 is TGTGCCAGCAGCTTAGCGAGGGTGCCCCCAGAGACCCAGTACTTC.

Here the CDR3 reads CASSVGVINEQFF. The CDR3 DNA follows: TGTGCCAGCAGCGTAGGCGTGATCAATGAGCAGTTCTTC. The chain combines TRBV9 with TRBJ2-1; unclear D gene. The CDR3 is 13 amino acids. Germline V gives CDR1 SGDLS, CDR2 YYNGEE. The V end lost 0 bases, the J end lost 6 bases, and 7 bases lay between the germline ends.

The sample holds a few counts of this clonotype. The chain joins TRBV6-2 or TRBV6-3 to TRBJ2-7; no firm D call. The V gene lost 8 bases and the J gene lost 4 bases, with 6 bases spanning the gap. There are 10 residues in the CDR3. Germline-derived CDR1 and CDR2 are MNHEY and SVGEGT. The CDR3 reads CASGAYEQYV. DNA of the CDR3: TGTGCCAGCGGCGCTTACGAGCAGTACGTC.

The CDR3 spells CASSLRGGVDIQYF. In DNA form, the CDR3 reads TGCGCCAGCAGCTTGCGGGGAGGGGTGGACATTCAGTACTTC. V gene TRBV5-1 combines with J gene TRBJ2-4; TRBD2 matches 7 bases. This CDR3 comprises 14 residues. CDR1 and CDR2 (germline): SGHRS, YFSETQ. V was clipped by 1 base and J by 8 bases; unmatched bases: 6.

The chain combines TRBV20-1 with TRBJ2-5; TRBD1 is a possible D gene (6 bases). The CDR3 length is 13 residues. Trimming stripped 6 bases from V and 2 bases from J, with 13 bases between. Germline CDR1 reads DFQATT; CDR2 reads SNEGSKA (reference sequence). The CDR3 loop reads CSADRWSQETQYF. In DNA form, the CDR3 reads TGCAGTGCCGACAGGTGGAGTCAAGAGACCCAGTACTTC.

V is TRBV12-5 and J is TRBJ2-7; TRBD1 is a possible D gene (6 bases). With 5 bases removed from V and 6 bases from J, the gap between germline ends came to 14 bases. Germline CDR1 is LGHNT and CDR2 is FRNRAP. The CDR3 is 13 residues long. The CDR3 DNA is TGTGCTAGTGGTCAGAAGACAGGACCCGAGCAGTACGTC. This translates into CASGQKTGPEQYV.

This clonotype was counted between two and nine times. The chain employs TRBV12-3 or TRBV12-4 and TRBJ2-5; 9 bases are a match to TRBD2. Losses at the gene ends were 0 bases for V and 5 bases for J; bases not matched to a gene: 10. The CDR3 sequence is 17 residues long. The CDR3 is CASSLALLAGTRETQYF. DNA for the CDR3: TGTGCCAGCAGTTTAGCGCTCCTAGCGGGGACAAGGGAGACCCAGTACTTC.

In this sample, this clonotype turned up a few times. The V call is TRBV27, the J call TRBJ2-7; no definite D call. Germline V gives CDR1 MNHEY, CDR2 SMNVEV (reference sequence). Trimming left V 3 bases short and J 1 base short, with 7 bases between. The length of the CDR3 is 13 residues. CDR3 region: CASSLGPSYEQYV. Written as DNA, the CDR3 is TGTGCCAGCAGTTTGGGTCCTTCCTACGAGCAGTACGTC.

This clonotype has more than one count but fewer than ten. CDR3 protein: CASSLSDSTYNEQFF. The CDR3 nucleotides are TGCGCCAGCAGCTTGTCGGATAGTACCTACAATGAGCAGTTCTTC. The chain uses TRBV5-1 and TRBJ2-1; no clear D gene. CDR3 length: 15 amino acids. The V gene's germline CDR1 is SGHRS and CDR2 YFSETQ. Trimming removed 1 base from V and 2 bases from J, with 10 bases in between. Based on the CDR3 plus reference TRBV5-1 and TRBJ2-1, the full variable domain is KAGVTQTPRYLIKTRGQQVTLSCSPISGHRSVSWYQQTPGQGLQFLFEYFSETQRNKGNFPGRFSGRQFSNSRSEMNVSTLELGDSALYLCASSLSDSTYNEQFFGPGTRLTVL.

As concerns this clonotype: The junction differs from germline at one of its ends, possibly a read error. The rearrangement links TRBV3-1 to TRBJ2-7; TRBD1 aligns across 7 bases. Per the germline V gene, CDR1 is LGHDT and CDR2 is YNNKEL (reference sequence). The CDR3 is 13 amino acids. CDR3 nucleotides: TGTGCCAGCAGCTTACTTCTACAGGGGTACCCTTTCTTC. Residues: CASSLLLQGYPFF.